Following are 8 T cell receptor beta chains from one sample sequenced in a study of identical twins. Each CDR3 protein is one row after TCRdb ran MiXCR on the 5' RACE reads. The sample shows 250,000 or so distinct CDR3 sequences, approximately 8.6% of them seen only once. These sequences were also reported in another study, on yellow fever vaccine responses in identical twins.

Source material: CD8+ T cells sorted from blood. The receptors were gathered from a woman aged 18-29 years in good health.

V and J are TRBV19 and TRBJ2-3; 8 positions agree with TRBD2. V lost 4 bases and J lost 2; bases outside the gene matches: 8. This CDR3 is built from 16 residues. The germline CDR1 and CDR2 sequences are LNHDA and SQIVND (reference sequence). DNA of the CDR3: TGTGCCAGTAGTAAACGGGAGGGCCTCCTCACAGATACGCAGTATTTT. Its protein is CASSKREGLLTDTQYF. Full variable domain (missing parts from reference TRBV19 and TRBJ2-3): DGGITQSPKYLFRKEGQNVTLSCEQNLNHDAMYWYRQDPGQGLRLIYYSQIVNDFQKGDIAEGYSVSREKKESFPLTVTSAQKNPTAFYLCASSKREGLLTDTQYFGPGTRLTVL.

The chain has TRBV6-1 and TRBJ1-2; D is unclear. Trimming pared 4 bases from V and 1 base from J, leaving 7 bases between. Looked up from germline, CDR1 is MNHNS and CDR2 is SASEGT. CDR3 size: 13 residues. The CDR3 loop reads CASSGEGNYGYTF. CDR3 coding DNA: TGTGCCAGCAGTGGTGAGGGTAACTATGGCTACACCTTC.

CDR3 sequence (DNA): TGTGCCAGCAGCCCGAAGAGGACAGGTTGGGATACGCAGTATTTT. This codes for CASSPKRTGWDTQYF. The gene calls are TRBV28 and TRBJ2-3; 7 bases align to TRBD1. The CDR3 spans 15 residues. J was trimmed by 6 bases and V by 6 bases; bases with no gene match: 12. CDR1 is MDHEN, CDR2 SYDVKM, per germline.

This clonotype turned up a few times. The chain employs TRBV6-2 or TRBV6-3 and TRBJ2-3; D is unresolved. Per germline, CDR1 MNHEY and CDR2 SVGEGT. Trimming took off 0 bases at V and 0 bases at J, with 10 bases between the two ends. The CDR3 is 16 amino acids. The CDR3 loop is CASSYSIDDSTDTQYF. The CDR3 DNA is TGTGCCAGCAGTTACTCGATTGACGACAGCACAGATACGCAGTATTTT.

There are many counts of this clonotype. The CDR3 loop is CASSEDGYSNQPQHF. The CDR3 DNA reads as TGTGCCAGCAGCGAGGACGGGTATAGCAATCAGCCCCAGCATTTT. The chain joins TRBV12-3 or TRBV12-4 to TRBJ1-5; no definite D call. V was trimmed by 6 bases and J by 0 bases, leaving 12 bases between them. The CDR3 has 15 amino acids.

This clonotype was counted only a few times. The chain is built from TRBV6-2 or TRBV6-3 and TRBJ2-1; 9 nucleotides align to TRBD2. Per the germline V gene, CDR1 is MNHEY and CDR2 is SVGEGT. The V and J ends lost 9 bases and 2 bases, in that order; junction bases with no gene match: 8. The CDR3 runs to 15 residues. The CDR3 nucleotides read TGTGCCAGTCGCCTTAGCGGGAGCACCTACAATGAGCAGTTCTTC. Its translation is CASRLSGSTYNEQFF.

This clonotype showed up just a few times. The V and J genes are TRBV7-9 and TRBJ2-2, with 8 bases fitting TRBD1. This CDR3 has 16 residues. J was trimmed by 0 bases and V by 5 bases; bases with no gene match: 5. Per the germline V gene, CDR1 is SEHNR and CDR2 is FQNEAQ (reference sequence). The CDR3 is CASSASQGANTGELFF. For the CDR3, the DNA is TGTGCCAGCAGCGCTTCACAGGGGGCGAACACCGGGGAGCTGTTTTTT.

Only one count was recorded for this clonotype. The rearrangement links TRBV28 to TRBJ2-1, with unresolved D. Trimming took off 2 bases at V and 0 bases at J, with 23 bases between the two ends. This CDR3 region has 20 residues. From germline, CDR1 is MDHEN and CDR2 SYDVKM. CDR3 protein: CASSLPRDTFAESSYNEQFF. The DNA of the CDR3 is TGTGCCAGCAGTTTACCTCGCGATACTTTCGCCGAAAGCTCCTACAATGAGCAGTTCTTC.